The 32 T cell receptor beta chains below come from one sample, sequenced in a study of STAT3 mutations in large granular lymphocyte leukemia. Here immunoSEQ multiplex PCR was the method, and the copy in TCRdb shows in-frame clones only, minus some. The table has 8,500 to 11,000 clones, about 90% seen once. The study, taken as a whole, reports: In T-cell large granular lymphocyte leukemia, about half of patients showed multiple immunodominant subclonotypes.

These receptors are not linked to any known antigen. Sequenced input: peripheral blood mononuclear cells. These TCRs come from a man in his 60s with T-cell large granular lymphocyte leukemia. Some clones in this sample may be carry-over from other donors' samples.

The chain joins TRBV19 to TRBJ2-7; the D gene is possibly TRBD1 (5 bases). The CDR3 runs to 13 residues. The V gene's germline CDR1 is LNHDA and CDR2 SQIVND (reference sequence). The V end was cut by 3 bases, the J end by 6 bases, with 12 bases between. CDR3 nucleotides: TGTGCCAGTAGTATCCAGACAGACGGCGAGCAGTACTTC. Translation gives CASSIQTDGEQYF. Full variable domain (remainder filled in from reference TRBV19 and TRBJ2-7): DGGITQSPKYLFRKEGQNVTLSCEQNLNHDAMYWYRQDPGQGLRLIYYSQIVNDFQKGDIAEGYSVSREKKESFPLTVTSAQKNPTAFYLCASSIQTDGEQYFGPGTRLTVT.

This chain joins TRBV7-2 and TRBJ2-2; D call uncertain. This CDR3 is built from 13 residues. CDR1 and CDR2 (germline): SGHTA, FQGNSA. V gave up 0 bases and J gave up 6 bases, with 5 bases separating them. The CDR3 region is CASSLALSGELFF. Written as DNA, the CDR3 is TGTGCCAGCAGCTTAGCGTTGTCCGGGGAGCTGTTTTTT.

The V call is TRBV9, the J call TRBJ1-6; D unresolved. The length of the CDR3 is 15 residues. Trimming shortened V by 0 bases and J by 10 bases, and 14 bases separated the two germline ends. Germline values: CDR1 SGDLS, CDR2 YYNGEE. Here the CDR3 DNA reads TGTGCCAGCAGCGTAGAGGGCTACACTCCCTCACCCCTCCACTTT. Translating it yields CASSVEGYTPSPLHF.

The genes are TRBV19 and TRBJ2-4; 8 positions agree with TRBD2. J was trimmed by 0 bases and V by 1 base; bases with no gene match: 2. CDR3 size: 16 residues. CDR1 is LNHDA, CDR2 SQIVND, per germline (reference sequence). CDR3 residues: CASSIGLAGAKNIQYF. The CDR3 bases are TGTGCCAGTAGTATAGGGCTAGCGGGAGCCAAAAACATTCAGTACTTC. The whole variable domain, filled in from reference TRBV19 and TRBJ2-4, reads DGGITQSPKYLFRKEGQNVTLSCEQNLNHDAMYWYRQDPGQGLRLIYYSQIVNDFQKGDIAEGYSVSREKKESFPLTVTSAQKNPTAFYLCASSIGLAGAKNIQYFGAGTRLSVL.

This chain joins TRBV28 and TRBJ1-2; D is perhaps TRBD1 (6 bases). Deletions cut 7 bases from V and 8 bases from J, with 17 bases between. The CDR3 loop spans 13 amino acids. CDR1 and CDR2 from the germline V gene are MDHEN and SYDVKM. The CDR3 region is CASNWGRALGYTF. The CDR3 DNA is TGTGCCAGCAATTGGGGGCGAGCTTTGGGCTACACCTTC.

CDR3 sequence: CASSVLTGLGGYTF. In DNA form, the CDR3 reads TGTGCCAGCAGTGTATTGACAGGGTTGGGTGGCTACACCTTC. The chain joins TRBV2 to TRBJ1-2; 7 bases fit TRBD1. The CDR3 is made up of 14 amino acids. The germline gives CDR1 SNHLY, CDR2 FYNNEI. With V trimmed by 4 bases and J by 7 bases, 9 bases remained unmatched.

The chain links TRBV5-1 to TRBJ2-5; D possibly corresponds to TRBD2 (6 bases). V lost 6 bases to trimming and J lost 0 bases, with 18 bases between them. The CDR3 has 16 residues. CDR1 and CDR2 from the germline V gene are SGHRS and YFSETQ. CDR3: CASTRSASANQETQYF. Here the CDR3 DNA reads TGCGCCAGCACGAGGTCGGCTAGCGCGAACCAAGAGACCCAGTACTTC.

The gene calls are TRBV28 and TRBJ1-5, with D perhaps matching TRBD1 (5 bases). Trimming cost V 8 bases and J 2 bases, with 13 bases left between them. The germline gives CDR1 MDHEN, CDR2 SYDVKM. The CDR3 contains 14 residues. The CDR3 is CASVGTGGNQPQHF. The CDR3 DNA is TGTGCCAGCGTCGGGACGGGTGGCAATCAGCCCCAGCATTTT.

This clone has a single count. V is TRBV7-2 and J is TRBJ2-6; maybe TRBD2 (7 bases). V was trimmed by 4 bases and J by 2 bases, leaving 12 bases between them. CDR1 is SGHTA and CDR2 is FQGNSA in the germline V gene. This CDR3 region has 16 residues. CDR3 amino acids: CASSSSGGTGANVLTF. The CDR3 DNA is TGTGCCAGCAGCTCCTCGGGGGGCACTGGGGCCAACGTCCTGACTTTC.

The chain is built from TRBV21-1 and TRBJ1-2; TRBD1, the D gene given by the table, was not confirmed from the DNA. TRBV21-1 is a pseudogene locus. This CDR3 contains 15 residues. The CDR3 DNA reads TGTGCCAGAGACGCCCCGGGACAACAACCCTATGGCTACACCTTC. It codes for CARDAPGQQPYGYTF.

The gene calls are TRBV29-1 and TRBJ1-3; possibly TRBD1 for D (5 bases). The CDR3 is made up of 13 amino acids. Looked up from germline, CDR1 is SQVTM and CDR2 is ANQGSEA. Trimming pared 4 bases from V and 4 bases from J, leaving 11 bases between. CDR3 residues: CSVGWDAGNTIYF. The CDR3 DNA follows: TGCAGCGTTGGTTGGGACGCCGGAAACACCATATATTTT.

This clone occurred a few times. This chain joins TRBV4-2 and TRBJ2-2, with a possible D match to TRBD2 (6 bases). Germline V gives CDR1 LGHNA, CDR2 YNFKEQ. V was shortened by 0 bases and J by 2 bases, with 10 bases between the two germline ends. This CDR3 is 16 amino acids long. CDR3 in DNA: TGTGCCAGCAGCCAAGATTCGGGGACTAACACCGGGGAGCTGTTTTTT. It codes for CASSQDSGTNTGELFF.

The chain couples TRBV15 to TRBJ2-7; D is unresolved. Per the germline V gene, CDR1 is LNHNV and CDR2 is YYDKDF (reference sequence). The CDR3 is 14 residues long. The V gene lost 1 base and the J gene lost 5 bases, with 12 bases spanning the gap. This chain's CDR3 is CATSRGTLTHEQYF. The CDR3 coding sequence is TGTGCCACCAGCAGAGGGACCCTAACTCACGAGCAGTACTTC.

The rearrangement uses TRBV7-9 and TRBJ1-1; no definite D call. The germline CDR1 and CDR2 sequences are SEHNR and FQNEAQ (reference sequence). This CDR3 contains 13 residues. Trimming shortened V by 5 bases and J by 0 bases, and 7 bases separated the two germline ends. The CDR3 nucleotides are TGTGCCAGCAGCCTCACGATGAACACTGAAGCTTTCTTT. Protein: CASSLTMNTEAFF.

V gene TRBV11-2 combines with J gene TRBJ2-5; tentatively, D is TRBD1 (5 bases). V was shortened by 4 bases and J by 2 bases, with 14 bases between the two germline ends. The CDR3 extends over 15 amino acids. Germline-derived CDR1 and CDR2 are SGHAT and FQNNGV. CDR3 residues: CASSSSLGRQETQYF. In DNA, the CDR3 is TGTGCCAGCAGCTCATCCTTGGGGCGGCAAGAGACCCAGTACTTC.

The J gene is TRBJ2-7, the V gene TRBV6-1; D might be TRBD1 (6 bases). The germline V gene has CDR1 MNHNS and CDR2 SASEGT. Trimming pared 6 bases from V and 1 base from J, leaving 16 bases between. This CDR3 has 15 residues. This chain's CDR3 is CASRLRDINSYEQYF. The CDR3 bases are TGTGCCAGCAGGCTCCGGGACATAAATTCCTACGAGCAGTACTTC.

This chain connects TRBV28 to TRBJ1-2, with a possible D match to TRBD1 (5 bases). Per germline, CDR1 MDHEN and CDR2 SYDVKM. With 5 bases removed from V and 5 bases from J, the gap between germline ends came to 18 bases. The CDR3 is 15 residues long. The DNA for the CDR3 is TGTGCCAGCAGTGGTGGGGGAGGGGCGGTATATGGCTACACCTTC. This gives the protein CASSGGGGAVYGYTF.

The chain employs TRBV14 and TRBJ1-6; no clear D gene. Per germline, CDR1 SGHDN and CDR2 FVKESK. The V end lost 1 base, the J end lost 6 bases, and 16 bases lay between the germline ends. This CDR3 spans 17 amino acids. The CDR3 is CASSQGARTSPNSPLHF. CDR3 bases: TGTGCCAGCAGCCAAGGTGCCCGGACGAGCCCTAATTCACCCCTCCACTTT.

This clone turned up a few times. V is TRBV30 and J is TRBJ2-7; 13 bases map to TRBD2. Germline V gene lookup returns CDR1 GTSNPN and CDR2 SVGIG (reference sequence). The junction had 5 bases not matched to a gene; V was cut back by 4 bases and J by 2 bases. The CDR3 extends over 15 amino acids. In DNA form, the CDR3 reads TGTGCCTGGATGCAGGGACTAGCGGGACCCTACGAGCAGTACTTC. Translation gives CAWMQGLAGPYEQYF.

This clone has only one observation. The V and J genes are TRBV29-1 and TRBJ2-5, with TRBD1 identical over 9 bases. The CDR3 has 13 residues. Germline loops: CDR1 SQVTM, CDR2 ANQGSEA. J lost 5 bases, V lost 8 bases, and 9 bases had no gene match. This CDR3 is CSTRQGGSETQYF. DNA for the CDR3: TGCAGCACCCGACAGGGGGGGTCGGAGACCCAGTACTTC. Based on the CDR3 plus reference TRBV29-1 and TRBJ2-5, the full variable domain is SAVISQKPSRDICQRGTSLTIQCQVDSQVTMMFWYRQQPGQSLTLIATANQGSEATYESGFVIDKFPISRPNLTFSTLTVSNMSPEDSSIYLCSTRQGGSETQYFGPGTRLLVL.

V is TRBV28 and J is TRBJ2-2, with D possibly being TRBD1 (6 bases). Germline V gene lookup returns CDR1 MDHEN and CDR2 SYDVKM. CDR3 length: 14 amino acids. Trimming left V 5 bases short and J 4 bases short, with 11 bases between. DNA of the CDR3: TGTGCCAGCAGTGCAGGGGACGTCACCGGGGAGCTGTTTTTT. It specifies CASSAGDVTGELFF.

The genes are TRBV7-8 and TRBJ2-5, with 11 bases identical to TRBD2. Germline-derived CDR1 and CDR2 are SGHVS and FQNEAQ. V lost 0 bases and J lost 3; bases outside the gene matches: 6. This CDR3 is built from 17 residues. The CDR3 sequence: CASSLAGLAGAKETQYF. As DNA, the CDR3 is TGTGCCAGCAGCTTAGCAGGACTAGCGGGTGCCAAAGAGACCCAGTACTTC.

The gene calls are TRBV30 and TRBJ1-4, with 10 bases fitting TRBD1. Looked up from germline, CDR1 is GTSNPN and CDR2 is SVGIG (reference sequence). The CDR3 runs 16 residues. V trimming: 3 bases; J trimming: 0 bases; junction bases outside the gene matches: 4. As DNA, the CDR3 is TGTGCCTGGAGGGGGACAGGGGCTCCAACTAATGAAAAACTGTTTTTT. It translates to CAWRGTGAPTNEKLFF.

V is TRBV5-4 and J is TRBJ2-3, with 9 bases matching TRBD1. Germline V gene lookup returns CDR1 SGHNT and CDR2 YYREEE (reference sequence). CDR3 size: 15 residues. Germline trimming cut 1 base from V and 5 bases from J; bases unmatched to any gene: 5. The CDR3 DNA reads as TGTGCCAGCAGCTTGAGAACAGGGGGCGTAGATACGCAGTATTTT. Its translation: CASSLRTGGVDTQYF.

J is TRBJ2-5 and V is TRBV19; maybe TRBD2 (6 bases). The CDR3 length is 16 residues. Between the trimmed V and J ends, which lost 7 bases and 3 bases, there was a span of 21 bases. The germline CDR1 and CDR2 sequences are LNHDA and SQIVND (reference sequence). The CDR3 nucleotides are TGTGCCAGTAAGCGTCAAACTGCTAGCGCAGAAGAGACCCAGTACTTC. Protein sequence: CASKRQTASAEETQYF.

This chain uses TRBV7-3 with TRBJ2-5; no clear D gene. CDR1 is SGHTA and CDR2 is FQGTGA in the germline V gene. The germline V and J ends were trimmed by 2 bases and 1 base, with 8 bases remaining between them. CDR3 size: 14 residues. The CDR3 reads CASSLGSSQETQYF. The CDR3 region has the DNA TGTGCCAGCAGCTTAGGTAGTTCCCAAGAGACCCAGTACTTC. The whole variable domain, filled in from reference TRBV7-3 and TRBJ2-5, reads GAGVSQTPSNKVTEKGKYVELRCDPISGHTALYWYRQSLGQGPEFLIYFQGTGAADDSGLPNDRFFAVRPEGSVSTLKIQRTERGDSAVYLCASSLGSSQETQYFGPGTRLLVL.

This clone was detected once. The chain joins TRBV7-2 to TRBJ2-3, with 9 bases matching TRBD2. In germline, CDR1 is SGHTA, CDR2 FQGNSA. This CDR3 comprises 15 residues. The trim removed 5 bases at V and 9 bases at J, leaving 12 bases unmatched. Written as DNA, the CDR3 is TGTGCCAGCAGCCCTCAAGGGGCGGGAGGGCGAACGCAGTATTTT. This sequence encodes CASSPQGAGGRTQYF.

The chain joins TRBV18 to TRBJ2-1, with a possible D match to TRBD1 (6 bases). Germline V gene data show CDR1 as KGHSH and CDR2 as LQKENI. The CDR3 is 16 amino acids. V lost 4 bases, J lost 4 bases, and 17 bases lay in between. CDR3 nucleotide sequence: TGTGCCAGCTCACTTACATCAGGGGTCGGATACAATGAGCAGTTCTTC. Translating gives CASSLTSGVGYNEQFF.

The rearrangement links TRBV19 to TRBJ2-1; D perhaps matches TRBD1 (6 bases). V lost 7 bases and J lost 4, with 17 bases in between. CDR1 and CDR2 (germline): LNHDA, SQIVND (reference sequence). The CDR3 is made up of 15 amino acids. The CDR3 region has the DNA TGTGCCAGTACCACAGTGGCAGGGGCGTACAATGAGCAGTTCTTC. This encodes CASTTVAGAYNEQFF. Combining the CDR3 with reference TRBV19 and TRBJ2-1 gives the whole variable domain DGGITQSPKYLFRKEGQNVTLSCEQNLNHDAMYWYRQDPGQGLRLIYYSQIVNDFQKGDIAEGYSVSREKKESFPLTVTSAQKNPTAFYLCASTTVAGAYNEQFFGPGTRLTVL.

This chain uses TRBV27 with TRBJ2-5; D uncertain. The CDR3 sequence is 13 residues long. Germline assignment: CDR1 MNHEY and CDR2 SMNVEV (reference sequence). V was cut by 5 bases and J by 1 base, with 8 bases left in between. The CDR3 nucleotides are TGTGCCAGCAGTCGTGACGGCCAAGAGACCCAGTACTTC. Translating it yields CASSRDGQETQYF.

The J gene is TRBJ2-7, the V gene TRBV29-1, with a possible D match to TRBD1 (6 bases). CDR1 and CDR2 (germline): SQVTM, ANQGSEA. CDR3 length: 11 amino acids. V was pared by 7 bases and J by 4 bases, with 11 bases between. The chain's CDR3 is CSAGTQYEQYF. CDR3 coding DNA: TGCAGCGCCGGGACACAATACGAGCAGTACTTC.

The chain joins TRBV5-1 to TRBJ1-4, with TRBD1 matching 10 bases. This CDR3 is built from 16 residues. The J segment lost 8 bases and the V segment lost 4 bases, leaving 11 bases of the junction unmatched. Germline CDR1 and CDR2: SGHRS and YFSETQ. CDR3 DNA: TGCGCCAGCAGCACTTCCGGGACAGGGGTGAGCGAAAAACTGTTTTTT. It codes for CASSTSGTGVSEKLFF.